What follows are 16 T cell receptor beta chains derived from one specimen sequenced in a study of T cell responses to AZD1222 COVID-19 vaccine. The assay was immunoSEQ multiplex PCR, and TCRdb's table has in-frame clones only and misses some. The table shows 120,000 or so clones, with about 90% occurring only once. The source was peripheral blood, collected on day 0 of MenACWY control vaccination. Source of these receptors: an adult in good health.

The rearrangement uses TRBV6-5 and TRBJ2-7; D ambiguous. V was clipped by 7 bases and J by 6 bases, with 16 bases between them. Germline loops: CDR1 MNHEY, CDR2 SVGAGI. The CDR3 is 13 amino acids. In nucleotides, the CDR3 is TGTGCCAGCATCCTAAATTGGGCCAGCGAGCAGTACTTC. Amino acid sequence: CASILNWASEQYF.

This clone was seen only a few times. The chain joins TRBV28 to TRBJ1-1; D is undetermined. This CDR3 is 14 amino acids long. Per germline, CDR1 MDHEN and CDR2 SYDVKM. The ends were cut back, 6 bases at V and 4 bases at J, with 15 bases in the middle. CDR3 in DNA: TGTGCCAGCAGCTTCCTAAGGGTCCCCACTGAAGCTTTCTTT. Amino acids: CASSFLRVPTEAFF.

V usage is TRBV21-1 and J usage is TRBJ1-5. TRBV21-1 is a listed pseudogene. This CDR3 is built from 13 residues. CDR3 residues: CASSKTRDQPQHF. The CDR3 DNA follows: TGTGCCAGCAGCAAAACTCGGGATCAGCCCCAGCATTTT.

The rearrangement joins TRBV28 to TRBJ2-1; 12 bases align to TRBD2. This CDR3 has 13 residues. Per germline, CDR1 MDHEN and CDR2 SYDVKM. After removal of 9 bases from V and 7 bases from J, the junction contained 4 bases not matched to a gene. CDR3 in amino acids: CASGLAGTNEQFF. The CDR3 bases are TGTGCCAGTGGACTAGCGGGGACTAATGAGCAGTTCTTC.

The gene calls are TRBV5-1 and TRBJ1-1, with 10 bases matching TRBD1. The junction had 8 bases not matched to a gene; V was cut back by 4 bases and J by 5 bases. This CDR3 has 15 residues. Looked up from germline, CDR1 is SGHRS and CDR2 is YFSETQ. The CDR3 sequence: CASSQPGTGVTEAFF. DNA for the CDR3: TGCGCCAGCAGCCAACCCGGGACAGGGGTGACTGAAGCTTTCTTT.

J is TRBJ2-3 and V is TRBV28; D is unclear. The germline CDR1 and CDR2 sequences are MDHEN and SYDVKM. The CDR3 loop spans 12 amino acids. Trimming pared 6 bases from V and 0 bases from J, leaving 4 bases between. CDR3 residues: CASRRSTDTQYF. CDR3 nucleotide sequence: TGTGCCAGCAGGAGGAGCACAGATACGCAGTATTTT.

The genes are TRBV6-5 and TRBJ1-5; TRBD1 might be the D (6 bases). The CDR3 totals 13 residues. Germline V gene data show CDR1 as MNHEY and CDR2 as SVGAGI. The germline V and J ends were trimmed by 6 bases and 4 bases, with 10 bases remaining between them. CDR3 DNA: TGTGCCAGCAGCGATACAGGGAATCAGCCCCAGCATTTT. Translation gives CASSDTGNQPQHF.

V usage is TRBV28 and J usage is TRBJ2-7, with 9 bases that match TRBD1. Losses at the gene ends were 1 base for V and 4 bases for J; bases not matched to a gene: 2. CDR1 MDHEN and CDR2 SYDVKM come from the germline V gene. CDR3 length equals 14 residues. CDR3 sequence reads: CASSLSGQGYEQYV. Here the CDR3 DNA reads TGTGCCAGCAGTTTATCTGGACAGGGGTACGAGCAGTACGTC.

This chain connects TRBV25-1 to TRBJ2-7, with D uncertain. Germline assignment: CDR1 MGHDK and CDR2 SYGVNS. The germline V and J ends were trimmed by 6 bases and 2 bases, with 14 bases remaining between them. This CDR3 is built from 14 residues. CDR3 loop: CASSSFSLPYEQYF. CDR3 nucleotide sequence: TGTGCCAGCAGCTCTTTTTCACTACCCTACGAGCAGTACTTC.

V is TRBV6-2 or TRBV6-3 and J is TRBJ1-1; TRBD1 aligns across 9 bases. V lost 6 bases to trimming and J lost 8 bases; unmatched junction nucleotides: 19. The germline CDR1 and CDR2 sequences are MNHEY and SVGEGT. The CDR3 is 17 residues long. This chain's CDR3 is CASSQARDRAQPFEAFF. The CDR3 DNA is TGTGCCAGCAGCCAGGCCCGGGACAGGGCCCAACCCTTCGAAGCTTTCTTT.

This clone was observed a handful of times. The chain recombines TRBV12-3 or TRBV12-4 with TRBJ1-2; D gene uncertain. The V and J ends lost 3 bases and 8 bases respectively, with 13 bases between them. CDR3 length equals 13 residues. CDR3 in DNA: TGTGCCAGCAGTTTGGCCGGAATCTACGGCTACACCTTC. Its translation: CASSLAGIYGYTF.

The rearrangement uses TRBV7-2 and TRBJ1-5; D unclear. The germline V gene encodes CDR1 SGHTA and CDR2 FQGNSA. This CDR3 comprises 13 residues. Trimming removed 5 bases from V and 5 bases from J, with 10 bases in between. The CDR3 sequence is CASSPQWDQPQHF. CDR3 DNA: TGTGCCAGCAGCCCTCAGTGGGATCAGCCCCAGCATTTT.

This clone is a singleton in its sample. CDR3 DNA sequence: TGTGCCACCAGTGATCCGCTTGGGGCGGGAGTAACCTACAATGAGCAGTTCTTC. Its translation: CATSDPLGAGVTYNEQFF. This chain uses TRBV24-1 with TRBJ2-1, with 7 bases that match TRBD2. The CDR3 length is 18 residues. With 3 bases clipped from V and 2 bases from J, the junction kept 12 bases outside the gene matches. Germline values: CDR1 KGHDR, CDR2 SFDVKD.

This CDR3 is CASTGEHGELFF. CDR3 bases: TGTGCCAGCACTGGGGAGCACGGGGAGCTGTTTTTT. V and J are TRBV7-9 and TRBJ2-2, with D possibly TRBD2 on 5 matching bases. CDR1 and CDR2 from the germline V gene are SEHNR and FQNEAQ (reference sequence). V shed 7 bases and J shed 7 bases, with 10 bases lying between them. The length of the CDR3 is 12 residues.

This rearrangement joins TRBV6-5 to TRBJ2-5; 8 bases fit TRBD1. The CDR3 is 16 residues long. Germline V gives CDR1 MNHEY, CDR2 SVGAGI. The V gene end was trimmed by 0 bases and the J gene end by 5 bases; junction bases not matched to a gene: 8. CDR3 nucleotide sequence: TGTGCCAGCAGTTACTCGAAGTCAGGGGGCTGGGAGACCCAGTACTTC. It is translated as CASSYSKSGGWETQYF.

The chain has TRBV7-2 and TRBJ2-1; 9 bases match TRBD1. V was pared by 4 bases and J by 5 bases, with 6 bases of the junction left unmatched. This CDR3 is built from 15 residues. Germline V gene lookup returns CDR1 SGHTA and CDR2 FQGNSA. The CDR3 region is CASSSGTGNHNEQFF. The CDR3 coding sequence is TGTGCCAGCAGCTCCGGGACAGGGAATCACAATGAGCAGTTCTTC. Based on the CDR3 plus reference TRBV7-2 and TRBJ2-1, the full variable domain is GAGVSQSPSNKVTEKGKDVELRCDPISGHTALYWYRQSLGQGLEFLIYFQGNSAPDKSGLPSDRFSAERTGGSVSTLTIQRTQQEDSAVYLCASSSGTGNHNEQFFGPGTRLTVL.